The next 25 T cell receptor beta chains were all read from a single sample in a study of T cells in Graves' hyperthyroidism and ophthalmopathy. Regions amplified from RNA transcripts were the TCR beta CDR3 regions. The HTBI primer set was used in a first-round RT-PCR of the TCR CDR3. One entry per CDR3 protein, called by TCRdb with MiXCR from the multiplex PCR reads. Here the sample spans roughly 580,000 distinct CDR3 sequences, about 15% being singletons. Sequences were obtained from blood. Receptors originate from a young woman with Graves' hyperthyroidism that later progressed to Graves' ophthalmopathy.

This clonotype was seen at least ten times. The chain is built from TRBV27 and TRBJ2-1, with D possibly being TRBD1 or TRBD2 (6 bases each). The CDR3 is 15 amino acids. Trimming cost V 3 bases and J 6 bases, with 15 bases left between them. Germline CDR1 reads MNHEY; CDR2 reads SMNVEV (reference sequence). CDR3 DNA: TGTGCCAGCAGTTTGATGGGGGGCGCGTCCAATGAGCAGTTCTTC. This encodes CASSLMGGASNEQFF.

This chain connects TRBV5-1 to TRBJ1-1; D gene ambiguous. V lost 0 bases and J 1 base, leaving 7 bases between the germline ends. The V gene's germline CDR1 is SGHRS and CDR2 YFSETQ. The CDR3 is 14 amino acids. The CDR3 DNA follows: TGCGCCAGCAGCTTGGCGGAACCGAACACTGAAGCTTTCTTT. Amino acid sequence: CASSLAEPNTEAFF.

Ten or more counts support this clonotype. The CDR3 is CASSYSRGHEQYF. CDR3 DNA sequence: TGTGCCAGCAGTTACTCGAGGGGGCACGAGCAGTACTTC. This rearrangement joins TRBV6-5 to TRBJ2-7; TRBD1 aligns across 7 bases. Germline V gene sequence: CDR1 MNHEY, CDR2 SVGAGI. The CDR3 length is 13 residues. Trimming cost V 0 bases and J 5 bases; bases outside gene matches: 1.

This clonotype was detected many times. The chain combines TRBV7-8 with TRBJ1-1; TRBD1 aligns across 7 bases. Germline CDR1 and CDR2: SGHVS and FQNEAQ. The J segment lost 6 bases and the V segment lost 11 bases, leaving 9 bases of the junction unmatched. The CDR3 is 12 residues long. Here the CDR3 reads CACHRGEAEAFF. In nucleotides, the CDR3 is TGTGCCTGTCACAGGGGAGAAGCTGAAGCTTTCTTT.

This clonotype has at least ten counts. J is TRBJ1-5 and V is TRBV27; 8 bases agree with TRBD1. This CDR3 has 14 amino acids. CDR1 and CDR2 (germline): MNHEY, SMNVEV (reference sequence). V shed 8 bases and J 2 bases; nucleotides not matched to a gene: 5. CDR3 amino acids: CASRTGGGNQPQHF. CDR3 DNA sequence: TGTGCCAGCCGAACAGGGGGTGGCAATCAGCCCCAGCATTTT.

This rearrangement joins TRBV18 to TRBJ1-2, with TRBD1 identical over 7 bases. This CDR3 has 15 amino acids. The ends lost 3 bases at V and 5 bases at J; junction bases unmatched: 9. The germline CDR1 and CDR2 sequences are KGHSH and LQKENI. The CDR3 loop reads CASSPAPAGGYGYTF. CDR3 coding DNA: TGTGCCAGCTCACCTGCTCCCGCAGGGGGTTATGGCTACACCTTC.

V gene TRBV30 combines with J gene TRBJ1-2; tentative D call: TRBD1 (5 bases). CDR1 and CDR2 from the germline V gene are GTSNPN and SVGIG (reference sequence). Trimming cost V 5 bases and J 6 bases, with 13 bases left between them. The CDR3 runs to 12 residues. The CDR3 nucleotides read TGTGCCTGGGGACGGGGCTTGAATGGCTACACCTTC. As protein: CAWGRGLNGYTF.

This clonotype has a count of ten or more. V usage is TRBV28 and J usage is TRBJ1-3; no definite D call. This CDR3 region has 14 residues. Germline values: CDR1 MDHEN, CDR2 SYDVKM. V was cut by 8 bases and J by 3 bases, with 14 bases left in between. CDR3 nucleotide sequence: TGTGCCAGCGAGAGGGCCAGGATTGGAAACACCATATATTTT. Its translation: CASERARIGNTIYF.

This clonotype appeared many times. The gene calls are TRBV6-1 and TRBJ2-7; 13 nucleotides align to TRBD2. Germline V gene sequence: CDR1 MNHNS, CDR2 SASEGT. The V gene end was trimmed by 5 bases and the J gene end by 7 bases; junction bases not matched to a gene: 2. The CDR3 spans 13 residues. The CDR3 DNA is TGTGCCAGCAGTTTGGGACTAGCGGGGGAGCAGTACTTC. Protein sequence: CASSLGLAGEQYF.

The chain carries TRBV5-1 and TRBJ2-6; 11 bases line up with TRBD1. The CDR3 has 20 amino acids. The germline gives CDR1 SGHRS, CDR2 YFSETQ. V lost 0 bases and J lost 0; bases outside the gene matches: 8. The CDR3 nucleotides read TGCGCCAGCAGCTTGGCCCAGGACAGGGGGCTTCGCTCTGGGGCCAACGTCCTGACTTTC. Encoded protein: CASSLAQDRGLRSGANVLTF.

This clonotype was picked up a small number of times. J is TRBJ1-2 and V is TRBV24-1; TRBD1 matches at 7 bases. V shed 2 bases, J shed 5 bases, and the junction held 4 bases outside the gene matches. There are 14 residues in the CDR3. Germline CDR1 is KGHDR and CDR2 is SFDVKD. CDR3 protein: CATSDSNRGYGYTF. The CDR3 DNA is TGTGCCACCAGTGATTCAAACAGGGGTTATGGCTACACCTTC.

The table lists this clonotype with many counts. V is TRBV12-3 or TRBV12-4 and J is TRBJ2-1; D tentatively fits TRBD1 or TRBD2 (6 bases each). The length of the CDR3 is 12 residues. Between the trimmed V and J ends, which lost 3 bases and 12 bases, there was a span of 12 bases. CDR3 protein: CASSFEGGMQFF. The CDR3, as DNA: TGTGCCAGCAGTTTTGAGGGGGGTATGCAGTTCTTC.

This clonotype was counted at least ten times. The chain links TRBV11-2 to TRBJ2-7, with D possibly being TRBD2 (6 bases). Germline-derived CDR1 and CDR2 are SGHAT and FQNNGV. V lost 1 base to trimming and J lost 1 base, with 14 bases between them. The CDR3 loop spans 16 amino acids. CDR3 region: CASSLGRGLGSYEQYF. The CDR3 DNA sequence: TGTGCCAGCAGCTTAGGGAGGGGTCTGGGTTCCTACGAGCAGTACTTC.

This clonotype was found many times. The rearrangement uses TRBV12-3 or TRBV12-4 and TRBJ2-1, with 7 bases lining up with TRBD2. With V trimmed by 6 bases and J by 3 bases, 8 bases remained unmatched. This CDR3 contains 15 residues. CDR3 DNA sequence: TGTGCCAGCAGCCTCCAGCGGGATAGCTACAATGAGCAGTTCTTC. Its translation: CASSLQRDSYNEQFF.

The table lists this clonotype with a few counts. The CDR3 DNA reads TGTGCCAGCAGTTCCCAGACAGCGTCCCTCCACGAGCAGTACTTC. This translates into CASSSQTASLHEQYF. The chain has TRBV12-3 or TRBV12-4 and TRBJ2-7; TRBD1 might be the D (5 bases). The length of the CDR3 is 15 residues. Trimming removed 4 bases from V and 5 bases from J, with 18 bases in between.

This clonotype was counted many times. The chain is built from TRBV15 and TRBJ1-2; 10 positions match TRBD1. Trimming at V came to 9 bases and at J to 3 bases, leaving 13 bases not matched to a gene. The CDR3 covers 16 residues. Germline V CDR1 and CDR2: LNHNV, YYDKDF (reference sequence). CDR3 bases: TGTGCCACTAACCGGGACAGGGGAGTAACTGACTATGGCTACACCTTC. This encodes CATNRDRGVTDYGYTF.

This clonotype was seen repeatedly, ten times or more. The gene calls are TRBV18 and TRBJ2-1; D perhaps matches TRBD1 (6 bases). V lost 3 bases to trimming and J lost 9 bases, with 12 bases between them. The length of the CDR3 is 13 residues. The germline gives CDR1 KGHSH, CDR2 LQKENI. CDR3 in amino acids: CASSPGQMVEQFF. CDR3 in DNA: TGTGCCAGCTCACCCGGACAGATGGTTGAGCAGTTCTTC. Looking up the rest from reference TRBV18 and TRBJ2-1 gives the full variable domain: NAGVMQNPRHLVRRRGQEARLRCSPMKGHSHVYWYRQLPEEGLKFMVYLQKENIIDESGMPKERFSAEFPKEGPSILRIQQVVRGDSAAYFCASSPGQMVEQFFGPGTRLTVL.

V usage is TRBV4-1 and J usage is TRBJ2-7, with 7 bases identical to TRBD1. The CDR3 runs to 15 residues. The germline CDR1 and CDR2 sequences are MGHRA and YSYEKL. The J segment lost 8 bases and the V segment lost 4 bases, leaving 14 bases of the junction unmatched. CDR3 sequence: CASSRDVTGYRKQYF. CDR3 bases: TGCGCCAGCAGCCGCGACGTGACAGGGTACCGAAAGCAGTACTTC.

The table lists this clonotype with many counts. The chain employs TRBV28 and TRBJ1-4, with TRBD1 identical over 7 bases. CDR1 and CDR2 (germline): MDHEN, SYDVKM. V was pared by 6 bases and J by 7 bases, with 8 bases of the junction left unmatched. The CDR3 loop spans 14 amino acids. The CDR3 nucleotides are TGTGCCAGCAGGGAACAGGGGTCGGGTGAAAAACTGTTTTTT. It encodes CASREQGSGEKLFF.

This clonotype was seen ten or more times. V is TRBV27 and J is TRBJ2-1, with a tentative D call TRBD2 (6 bases). The V end lost 2 bases, the J end lost 6 bases, and 11 bases lay between the germline ends. This CDR3 has 14 amino acids. Germline CDR1 and CDR2: MNHEY and SMNVEV (reference sequence). CDR3 nucleotides: TGTGCCAGCAGTTTAGGGCTAGCGTTCAATGAGCAGTTCTTC. Protein product: CASSLGLAFNEQFF.

Comments on this clonotype: Being one base from a much bigger clone, this may be a read error. The V call is TRBV27, the J call TRBJ2-5; the D gene is possibly TRBD1 (6 bases). The CDR3 has 13 residues. Germline assignment: CDR1 MNHEY and CDR2 SMNVEV (reference sequence). The germline V and J ends were trimmed by 5 bases and 14 bases, with 21 bases remaining between them. Here the CDR3 DNA reads TGTGCCAGCAGTCCGAGAGGGAGACAGGCTACTTACTTC. It encodes CASSPRGRQATYF.

This rearrangement joins TRBV6-6 to TRBJ1-3; the D gene is possibly TRBD1 (5 bases). CDR1 and CDR2 (germline): MNHNY, SVGAGI (reference sequence). The ends were cut back, 0 bases at V and 7 bases at J, with 16 bases in the middle. CDR3 length: 16 residues. This CDR3 reads CASSYSGRREGNTIYF. CDR3 in DNA: TGTGCCAGCAGTTACTCGGGGCGGAGGGAAGGGAACACCATATATTTT.

This clonotype has a handful of counts. This CDR3 is CASSQEGVLQETQYF. CDR3 nucleotides: TGTGCCAGCAGCCAAGAAGGGGTTCTCCAAGAGACCCAGTACTTC. This rearrangement joins TRBV3-1 to TRBJ2-5; weak D call: TRBD1 (5 bases). Germline assignment: CDR1 LGHDT and CDR2 YNNKEL (reference sequence). This CDR3 is 15 amino acids long. The germline V and J ends were trimmed by 0 bases and 1 base, with 9 bases remaining between them.

This clonotype was detected many times. V is TRBV7-8 and J is TRBJ2-5; 8 bases map to TRBD2. This CDR3 contains 14 residues. Looked up from germline, CDR1 is SGHVS and CDR2 is FQNEAQ. The ends lost 2 bases at V and 4 bases at J; junction bases unmatched: 3. CDR3 sequence reads: CASSLIGRAETQYF. CDR3 DNA sequence: TGTGCCAGCAGCTTAATCGGGAGGGCAGAGACCCAGTACTTC. Using reference TRBV7-8 and TRBJ2-5 for the parts outside the CDR3, the full variable domain is GAGVSQSPRYKVAKRGQDVALRCDPISGHVSLFWYQQALGQGPEFLTYFQNEAQLDKSGLPSDRFFAERPEGSVSTLKIQRTQQEDSAVYLCASSLIGRAETQYFGPGTRLLVL.

This clonotype was observed many times. This rearrangement joins TRBV27 to TRBJ2-2; 7 nucleotides line up with TRBD2. There are 16 residues in the CDR3. Losses at the gene ends were 5 bases for V and 1 base for J; bases not matched to a gene: 7. Germline CDR1 is MNHEY and CDR2 is SMNVEV (reference sequence). The CDR3 is CASSTLAGRNTGELFF. The CDR3 coding sequence is TGTGCCAGCAGTACCTTAGCGGGTCGGAACACCGGGGAGCTGTTTTTT.